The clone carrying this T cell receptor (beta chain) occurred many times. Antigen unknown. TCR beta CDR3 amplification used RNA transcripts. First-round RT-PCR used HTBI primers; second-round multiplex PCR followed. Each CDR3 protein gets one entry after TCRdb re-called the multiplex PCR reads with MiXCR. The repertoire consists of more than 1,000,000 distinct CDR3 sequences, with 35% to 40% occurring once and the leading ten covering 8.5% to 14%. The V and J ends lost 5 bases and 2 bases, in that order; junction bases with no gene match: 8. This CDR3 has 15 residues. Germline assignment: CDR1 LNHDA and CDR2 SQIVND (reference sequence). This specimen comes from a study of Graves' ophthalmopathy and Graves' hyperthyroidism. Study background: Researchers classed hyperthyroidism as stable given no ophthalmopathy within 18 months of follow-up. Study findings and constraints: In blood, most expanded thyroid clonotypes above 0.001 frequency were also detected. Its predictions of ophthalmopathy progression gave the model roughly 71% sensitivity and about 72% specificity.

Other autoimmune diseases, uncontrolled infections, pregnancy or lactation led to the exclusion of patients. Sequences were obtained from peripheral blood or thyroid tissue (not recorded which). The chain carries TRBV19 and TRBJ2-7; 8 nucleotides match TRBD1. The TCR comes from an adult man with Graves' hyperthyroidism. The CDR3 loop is CASSEQGQGAYEQYF. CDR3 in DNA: TGTGCCAGTAGTGAACAAGGACAGGGCGCCTACGAGCAGTACTTC.